This TCR beta chain was identified in a study of cytomegalovirus exposure and HLA in healthy donors. This clone was observed once. Its specificity is not known. 13 Jbeta primers and 60 Vbeta primers were used for the PCR. TCRdb keeps only in-frame clones here, not all; method: immunoSEQ multiplex PCR. This sample has 200,000 to 300,000 clones, with roughly 81% found just once. Study-wide findings and caveats: The authors confirmed in vitro that a few CMV-associated chains were specific for CMV antigens.

The study sampled nominally healthy donors, though unrecorded immune exposures were likely. The sequencing input was PBMCs. The receptor was derived from a woman aged 40 to 55 in good health and CMV-seropositive.

The CDR3 reads CASSLRQGTEAFF. DNA for the CDR3: TGTGCCAGCAGCTTAAGGCAGGGAACTGAAGCTTTCTTT. The rearrangement uses TRBV11-3 and TRBJ1-1; the D gene is possibly TRBD1 (5 bases). The germline V and J ends were trimmed by 2 bases and 5 bases, with 9 bases remaining between them. Germline lookup yields CDR1 SGHNT and CDR2 YENEEA. This CDR3 has 13 amino acids.